This T cell receptor (beta chain) derives from a study of blood T cell repertoires in COVID-19. Study-wide background: Specimens from acute and convalescent COVID-19 originated in the United States, Italy and Spain.

The V gene lost 11 bases and the J gene lost 3 bases, with 19 bases spanning the gap. Per germline, CDR1 MDHEN and CDR2 SYDVKM. This CDR3 spans 14 amino acids. TCRdb's table, derived via immunoSEQ multiplex PCR, lists solely in-frame clones and lacks some. In the table there are about 68,000 clones, 86% of which are singletons. The source material was peripheral blood. The rearrangement joins TRBV28 to TRBJ1-1; no definite D call. The clonotype originates from a man between 45 and 60 years old with acute or convalescent COVID-19. CDR3 bases: TGTGCCGCTCACAAACCCCCGGGTTACACTGAAGCTTTCTTT. Translation: CAAHKPPGYTEAFF. Variable domain in full (rest from reference TRBV28 and TRBJ1-1): DVKVTQSSRYLVKRTGEKVFLECVQDMDHENMFWYRQDPGLGLRLIYFSYDVKMKEKGDIPEGYSVSREKKERFSLILESASTNQTSMYLCAAHKPPGYTEAFFGQGTRLTVV.